This T cell receptor beta chain came from a study of molecular identifiers for immune sequencing clone quantification. Study-wide points: Whereas naive cells kept under 1% of molecules in clones above 20 RNA copies, such clones held over 97% in effectors. Even with some 960,000 naive cells present, spiked Jurkat TCR RNA from one cell was reportedly detectable.

CDR3 size: 13 residues. Germline V CDR1 and CDR2: SGHDT, YYEEEE. The ends were cut back, 2 bases at V and 9 bases at J, with 12 bases in the middle. TCRdb re-derived calls from the PCR reads in MiXCR, one entry per CDR3 protein. This table has tens of thousands of distinct CDR3 sequences, roughly 20% appearing once. This clonotype was seen many times. Its antigen is as yet unknown. Naive CD8 T cells were sorted, and the gate applied was CD8+CD4-CCR7+CD45RA+. Sequenced input: naive CD8+ T cells from blood, with Jurkat cell RNA spiked in. Subset in this sample: FACS-sorted CD8+CD4-CCR7+CD45RA+ naive T cells. The sequence was collected from a human donor in good health. Some libraries in this study had Jurkat cell RNA spiked in. The chain carries TRBV5-6 and TRBJ1-5; tentatively, D is TRBD1 (5 bases). The CDR3 DNA reads as TGTGCCAGCAGCTTTGGGGGACCGCCGCCCCAGCATTTT. It translates to CASSFGGPPPQHF. The variable domain in full, with the rest retrieved from reference TRBV5-6 and TRBJ1-5, is DAGVTQSPTHLIKTRGQQVTLRCSPKSGHDTVSWYQQALGQGPQFIFQYYEEEERQRGNFPDRFSGHQFPNYSSELNVNALLLGDSALYLCASSFGGPPPQHFGDGTRLSIL.